These T cell receptor beta chains were read from a single sample in a study of shared clonotypes between healthy human individuals. Measured with immunoSEQ multiplex PCR; TCRdb has only the in-frame clones, and not every one. Of just over 2,000,000 clones detected, less than 95% appear once; the ten largest clones hold approximately 1.2%. The sample was naive CD8+ T cells sorted from blood. These TCRs come from a man aged 18 to 30 in good health. Both conserved end residues are part of each CDR3. Each record gives: D gene, V gene, J gene, clone size, CDR3 DNA, CDR3 protein. The D gene is left open where the match is weak. Not all rows give a size; the values are once, few, many and, for expanded clones, a class.

NA	TRBV7-6	TRBJ1-6	NA	TGTGCCAGCAGCCTGGGTACGGACTATAATTCACCCCTCCACTTT	CASSLGTDYNSPLHF
NA	TRBV19	TRBJ2-7	NA	TGTGCCAGTAGTATACCCGAACTGGACGAGCAGTACTTC	CASSIPELDEQYF
TRBD2	TRBV7-9	TRBJ2-7	NA	TGTGCCAGCGCGAAGAGCGGGAGCTTGTACGAGCAGTACTTC	CASAKSGSLYEQYF
NA	TRBV5-6	TRBJ2-1	NA	TGTGCCAGCAGCTGGGGCACAGGGACCGAGCAGTTCTTC	CASSWGTGTEQFF
NA	TRBV19	TRBJ2-7	NA	TGTGCCAGTAGTATTGAGGGCGAGCAGTACTTC	CASSIEGEQYF
TRBD2	TRBV19	TRBJ2-1	NA	TGTGCCAGGGCGTTAGCGGGAGGGCCCTACAATGAGCAGTTCTTC	CARALAGGPYNEQFF
NA	TRBV6-5	TRBJ2-3	NA	TGTGCCAGCAGTTACTACAAGGAGGGAGATACGCAGTATTTT	CASSYYKEGDTQYF
TRBD2	TRBV6-6	TRBJ2-7	NA	TGTGCCAGCCCAAGCGGGAGGGTAATTGCCTACGAGCAGTACTTC	CASPSGRVIAYEQYF
TRBD1	TRBV19	TRBJ2-2	NA	TGTGCCAGTAGATCGCCGGGACAGGGGGCTGAGGGCCGGGCCGGGGAGCTGTTTTTT	CASRSPGQGAEGRAGELFF
NA	TRBV6-5	TRBJ1-1	NA	TGTGCCAGCAGTTACCGGGGATGGGGTGAAGCTTTCTTT	CASSYRGWGEAFF
NA	TRBV7-2	TRBJ2-7	once	TGTGCCAGCAGCTTAGAGTCCGGGGCCCAGGTCTGGGGGGACTACGAGCAGTACTTC	CASSLESGAQVWGDYEQYF
TRBD2	TRBV9	TRBJ2-7	NA	TGTGCCAGCAGCGTAGGACTAGCGGGGGGCGCCCTCTACGAGCAGTACTTC	CASSVGLAGGALYEQYF
TRBD2	TRBV9	TRBJ2-7	NA	TGTGCCAGCAGCGTGTCTAGCGGGAGTTACGAGCAGTACTTC	CASSVSSGSYEQYF
TRBD1	TRBV5-6	TRBJ1-6	NA	TGTGCCAGCAGCTTTGGGACAGATAATTCACCCCTCCACTTT	CASSFGTDNSPLHF
NA	TRBV5-1	TRBJ1-1	NA	TGCGCCAGCAGCTACTCCGGGGGGCCGGCGGAAGCTTTCTTT	CASSYSGGPAEAFF
NA	TRBV10-1	TRBJ1-6	NA	TGCGCCAGCAGTGAGGACAAATTTTCACCCCTCCACTTT	CASSEDKFSPLHF
NA	TRBV30	TRBJ2-7	NA	TGTGCCTGGAGTGTACGAGGGGGGGCCTACGAGCAGTACTTC	CAWSVRGGAYEQYF
NA	TRBV28	TRBJ2-5	NA	TGTGCCAGCAGCCGGCTAGCGGAGACCCAGTACTTC	CASSRLAETQYF
NA	TRBV19	TRBJ2-1	NA	TGTGCCAGTAGTGAGCTTGGGACTGACAATGAGCAGTTCTTC	CASSELGTDNEQFF
TRBD1	TRBV5-1	TRBJ1-3	NA	TGCGCCAGCAGCTTGGCCTACCAGGGGGCGTTTGGAAACACCATATATTTT	CASSLAYQGAFGNTIYF
TRBD2	TRBV27	TRBJ2-3	NA	TGTGCCAGCAGTTTAAGCGGGACCCTAGATACGCAGTATTTT	CASSLSGTLDTQYF
NA	TRBV20-1	TRBJ2-2	NA	TGCAGTGCATGGACCATCGGGGAGCTGTTTTTT	CSAWTIGELFF
NA	TRBV21-1	TRBJ2-7	once	TGTGCCAGCAGCAAAGTGGCCCACGGACAAGAGCAGTACTTC	CASSKVAHGQEQYF
TRBD2	TRBV28	TRBJ2-5	NA	TGTGCCAGCAGACGCGGACTAGCGGCCCAAGAGACCCAGTACTTC	CASRRGLAAQETQYF
TRBD2	TRBV9	TRBJ2-1	NA	TGTGCCAGCAGCGCACCTAGCGGGAGTGGTTACAATGAGCAGTTCTTC	CASSAPSGSGYNEQFF
NA	TRBV7-9	TRBJ1-2	NA	TGTGCCAGCAGCTCCTCTACAGGGAAAGGGGGCTACACCTTC	CASSSSTGKGGYTF
TRBD2	TRBV9	TRBJ2-2	NA	TGTGCCAGCAGCGAGCTAACTAGCGGAACCGGGGAGCTGTTTTTT	CASSELTSGTGELFF
TRBD2	TRBV27	TRBJ2-1	NA	TGTGCCAGCAGTTTAACGGGAGGGCTTATTGAGCAGTTCTTC	CASSLTGGLIEQFF